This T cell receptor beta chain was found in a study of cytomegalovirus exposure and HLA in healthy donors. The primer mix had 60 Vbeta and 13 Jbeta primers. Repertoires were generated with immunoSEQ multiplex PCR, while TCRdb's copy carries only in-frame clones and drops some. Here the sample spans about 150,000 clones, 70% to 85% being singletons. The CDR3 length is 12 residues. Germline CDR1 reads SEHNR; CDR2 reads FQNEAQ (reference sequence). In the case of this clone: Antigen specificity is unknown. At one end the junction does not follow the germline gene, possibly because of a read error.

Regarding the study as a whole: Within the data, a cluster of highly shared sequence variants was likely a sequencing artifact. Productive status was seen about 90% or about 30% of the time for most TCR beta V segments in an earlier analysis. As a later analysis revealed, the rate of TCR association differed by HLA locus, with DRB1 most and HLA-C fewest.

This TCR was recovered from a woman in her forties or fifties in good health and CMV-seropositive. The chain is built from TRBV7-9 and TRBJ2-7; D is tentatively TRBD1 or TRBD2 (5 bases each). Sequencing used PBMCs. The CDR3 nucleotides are TGTTCCAGCAGCGGAAGGGGCTACGAGCAGTACTTC. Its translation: CSSSGRGYEQYF.